The 28 T cell receptor beta chains in this list originate from one sample, sequenced in a study of Graves' ophthalmopathy and Graves' hyperthyroidism. Scientists amplified the TCR beta CDR3 regions from RNA transcripts. Second-round multiplex PCR came after a first-round RT-PCR that employed HTBI primers. A single record per CDR3 protein comes from TCRdb applying MiXCR to the multiplex PCR reads. The sample holds 900,000 to 1,200,000 distinct CDR3 sequences, 35% to 45% seen once. Source material: peripheral blood or thyroid tissue (not recorded which). Receptor source: an adult man with Graves' hyperthyroidism.

In its sample, this clonotype was seen many times. The V gene is TRBV29-1, the J gene TRBJ1-2; D is undetermined. Germline V gene lookup returns CDR1 SQVTM and CDR2 ANQGSEA. The germline V and J ends were trimmed by 4 bases and 6 bases, with 12 bases remaining between them. This CDR3 spans 12 amino acids. The CDR3 DNA reads TGCAGCGTTGTCAAAGGGATTGATGGCTACACCTTC. Amino acid sequence: CSVVKGIDGYTF.

This clonotype appeared many times. This chain links TRBV19 with TRBJ2-6; possibly TRBD1 for D (5 bases). Germline V gene sequence: CDR1 LNHDA, CDR2 SQIVND (reference sequence). CDR3 size: 17 residues. The germline V and J ends were trimmed by 1 base and 0 bases, with 10 bases remaining between them. Here the CDR3 DNA reads TGTGCCAGTAGTATAGGGGGCAGAATCTCTGGGGCCAACGTCCTGACTTTC. Encoded protein: CASSIGGRISGANVLTF.

The chain links TRBV29-1 to TRBJ1-1, with TRBD1 matching 7 bases. CDR3 length equals 14 residues. Germline V gene lookup returns CDR1 SQVTM and CDR2 ANQGSEA. The J segment lost 0 bases and the V segment lost 6 bases, leaving 7 bases of the junction unmatched. The DNA for the CDR3 is TGCAGCGTCGGGGACAGCTTAATGAACACTGAAGCTTTCTTT. This encodes CSVGDSLMNTEAFF.

This clonotype was seen only a few times. V usage is TRBV7-3 and J usage is TRBJ2-5, with TRBD1 matching over 11 bases. Germline trimming cut 5 bases from V and 5 bases from J; bases unmatched to any gene: 10. This CDR3 is 16 amino acids long. Germline CDR1 and CDR2: SGHTA and FQGTGA. CDR3 region: CASSKEDRGPGETQYF. Here the CDR3 DNA reads TGTGCCAGCAGCAAGGAGGACAGGGGGCCAGGGGAGACCCAGTACTTC.

The rearrangement links TRBV25-1 to TRBJ1-4, with unresolved D. Trimming stripped 4 bases from V and 13 bases from J, with 10 bases between. The CDR3 spans 11 residues. The germline CDR1 and CDR2 sequences are MGHDK and SYGVNS. CDR3 coding DNA: TGTGCCAGCAGTGCTGGGCGAGGACTGTTTTTT. Protein: CASSAGRGLFF.

This clonotype was counted ten times or more. V gene TRBV2 combines with J gene TRBJ2-7, with 11 bases identical to TRBD2. CDR1 and CDR2 from the germline V gene are SNHLY and FYNNEI. V dropped 5 bases and J dropped 2; count of bases not matched to a gene: 2. CDR3 length: 14 residues. CDR3 in amino acids: CASSTSGGAYEQYF. CDR3 nucleotide sequence: TGTGCCAGCAGTACTAGCGGGGGAGCCTACGAGCAGTACTTC.

This chain uses TRBV7-3 with TRBJ1-5; TRBD1 matches at 8 bases. The CDR3 length is 16 residues. The germline CDR1 and CDR2 sequences are SGHTA and FQGTGA. With V trimmed by 4 bases and J by 6 bases, 11 bases remained unmatched. This chain's CDR3 is CASSSRPSGGSQPQHF. CDR3 sequence (DNA): TGTGCCAGCAGCTCCCGACCCTCAGGGGGCAGTCAGCCCCAGCATTTT.

In this sample, this clonotype turned up many times. CDR3: CASSSIAVTDGSNYGYTF. CDR3 DNA: TGTGCCAGCAGCTCCATAGCCGTGACGGACGGAAGTAACTATGGCTACACCTTC. This rearrangement joins TRBV11-2 to TRBJ1-2; D is uncertain. Germline values: CDR1 SGHAT, CDR2 FQNNGV. Trimming removed 4 bases at V and 1 base at J, with 22 bases between. This CDR3 region has 18 residues.

In its sample, this clonotype was seen a few times. The V call is TRBV20-1, the J call TRBJ1-1; D perhaps matches TRBD1 (5 bases). Between the trimmed V and J ends, which lost 3 bases and 4 bases, there was a span of 18 bases. This CDR3 has 15 amino acids. The germline V gene has CDR1 DFQATT and CDR2 SNEGSKA (reference sequence). The CDR3 DNA is TGCAGTGCTAGTCCGGGCGCAGGGAGGAGCACTGAAGCTTTCTTT. As protein: CSASPGAGRSTEAFF.

In this sample, this clonotype turned up once. V is TRBV7-2 and J is TRBJ2-7; TRBD1 aligns across 9 bases. The CDR3 consists of 16 residues. Germline V gene sequence: CDR1 SGHTA, CDR2 FQGNSA. V trimming: 3 bases; J trimming: 6 bases; junction bases outside the gene matches: 12. The chain's CDR3 is CASSLKGQGLNREQYF. The CDR3 DNA reads TGTGCCAGCAGCTTGAAGGGACAGGGACTCAATCGCGAGCAGTACTTC.

This clonotype was seen repeatedly, ten times or more. The chain joins TRBV5-1 to TRBJ2-6; weak D call: TRBD1 (6 bases). This CDR3 has 13 amino acids. Germline V CDR1 and CDR2: SGHRS, YFSETQ. V shed 7 bases and J shed 1 base, with 6 bases lying between them. CDR3 bases: TGCGCCAGCCAGGGGTCTGGGGCCAACGTCCTGACTTTC. This sequence encodes CASQGSGANVLTF.

The chain uses TRBV29-1 and TRBJ1-3, with TRBD1 matching over 8 bases. Germline V CDR1 and CDR2: SQVTM, ANQGSEA. The ends lost 8 bases at V and 2 bases at J; junction bases unmatched: 17. This CDR3 comprises 17 residues. The CDR3 spells CSSEILGETGAGNTIYF. DNA for the CDR3: TGCAGCAGTGAAATCCTCGGCGAGACAGGGGCTGGAAACACCATATATTTT. Filled out from reference TRBV29-1 and TRBJ1-3, the complete variable domain reads SAVISQKPSRDICQRGTSLTIQCQVDSQVTMMFWYRQQPGQSLTLIATANQGSEATYESGFVIDKFPISRPNLTFSTLTVSNMSPEDSSIYLCSSEILGETGAGNTIYFGEGSWLTVV.

This clonotype showed up many times. V gene TRBV9 combines with J gene TRBJ1-5; D call uncertain. Germline assignment: CDR1 SGDLS and CDR2 YYNGEE. With 4 bases removed from V and 4 bases from J, the gap between germline ends came to 15 bases. This CDR3 is 15 amino acids long. CDR3 protein: CASSPEGGMNQPQHF. The CDR3 DNA reads TGTGCCAGCAGCCCCGAAGGAGGGATGAATCAGCCCCAGCATTTT.

There are many counts of this clonotype. This chain uses TRBV9 with TRBJ1-5; 10 bases map to TRBD1. The CDR3 totals 16 residues. J lost 1 base, V lost 3 bases, and 4 bases had no gene match. Germline V gives CDR1 SGDLS, CDR2 YYNGEE. The CDR3 is CASSGGDRGSNQPQHF. The CDR3 DNA follows: TGTGCCAGCAGCGGAGGGGACAGGGGAAGCAATCAGCCCCAGCATTTT.

As regards this clonotype: The junction departs from the called germline gene at one end, perhaps through a read error. J is TRBJ1-2 and V is TRBV15; no firm D call. The CDR3 consists of 16 residues. Germline CDR1 reads LNHNV; CDR2 reads YYDKDF (reference sequence). The DNA for the CDR3 is TGTGCCGCCAGCAGCTCTTCAACCGGGATCCACTATGGCTACACCTTC. Its protein is CAASSSSTGIHYGYTF. The whole variable domain, filled in from reference TRBV15 and TRBJ1-2, reads DAMVIQNPRYQVTQFGKPVTLSCSQTLNHNVMYWYQQKSSQAPKLLFHYYDKDFNNEADTPDNFQSRRPNTSFCFLDIRSPGLGDTAMYLCAASSSSTGIHYGYTFGSGTRLTVV.

This clonotype was recorded a few times. The CDR3 DNA reads as TGTGCCTGGAGTGTACGGGGAATTGGTGGCTACACCTTC. Encoded protein: CAWSVRGIGGYTF. V is TRBV30 and J is TRBJ1-2; D remains unclear. V was clipped by 0 bases and J by 7 bases, with 12 bases between them. The CDR3 is made up of 13 amino acids. Germline V CDR1 and CDR2: GTSNPN, SVGIG (reference sequence).

The chain recombines TRBV4-3 with TRBJ2-7, with a weak D call TRBD2 (6 bases). This CDR3 comprises 14 residues. CDR1 and CDR2 from the germline V gene are LGHNA and YSLEER. V lost 1 base to trimming and J lost 9 bases, with 16 bases between them. The CDR3 DNA follows: TGCGCCAGCAGCCAAGGACGCGGGGTTGGCGGGCAGTACTTC. Its translation: CASSQGRGVGGQYF.

This clonotype came up many times. V gene TRBV5-1 combines with J gene TRBJ1-1; 10 bases line up with TRBD1. CDR1 is SGHRS and CDR2 is YFSETQ in the germline V gene. The CDR3 spans 15 residues. After removal of 4 bases from V and 4 bases from J, the junction contained 7 bases not matched to a gene. CDR3 DNA sequence: TGCGCCAGCAGCGTCCGACAGGGGGCCTTCACTGAAGCTTTCTTT. Encoded protein: CASSVRQGAFTEAFF.

This clonotype was observed a handful of times. A junction end diverges from the germline sequence, so it may reflect a read error. This chain joins TRBV5-1 and TRBJ2-5; TRBD2 aligns across 11 bases. The CDR3 length is 16 residues. Germline CDR1 and CDR2: SGHRS and YFSETQ. This CDR3 reads CASSLVASGGKETQYF. The DNA for the CDR3 is TGTGCCAGCAGCTTGGTGGCTAGCGGGGGGAAAGAGACCCAGTACTTC.

The sample holds many counts of this clonotype. The chain has TRBV10-3 and TRBJ2-7; 14 nucleotides match TRBD2. After removal of 7 bases from V and 3 bases from J, the junction contained 5 bases not matched to a gene. The CDR3 spans 15 residues. Germline-derived CDR1 and CDR2 are ENHRY and SYGVKD. The CDR3 here is CAITSGLAGDYEQYF. Here the CDR3 DNA reads TGTGCCATCACCTCGGGACTAGCGGGAGACTACGAGCAGTACTTC.

At least ten counts were recorded for this clonotype. This rearrangement joins TRBV13 to TRBJ2-7; 8 bases align to TRBD1. The CDR3 length is 16 residues. J gave up 3 bases and V 5 bases, and 12 bases lay outside the gene matches. The V gene's germline CDR1 is PRHDT and CDR2 FYEKMQ (reference sequence). The CDR3 sequence is CASSPDPTGARYEQYF. The CDR3 DNA is TGTGCCAGCAGCCCAGACCCGACAGGGGCCCGCTACGAGCAGTACTTC.

This clonotype was recorded at least ten times. This sequence joins TRBV7-2 and TRBJ2-5; TRBD1 is a possible D gene (6 bases). The germline CDR1 and CDR2 sequences are SGHTA and FQGNSA. The length of the CDR3 is 14 residues. Trimming removed 1 base from V and 4 bases from J, with 10 bases in between. This chain's CDR3 is CASSLVGAAETQYF. The DNA of the CDR3 is TGTGCCAGCAGCTTAGTGGGGGCGGCAGAGACCCAGTACTTC.

This clonotype was picked up a small number of times. This chain joins TRBV20-1 and TRBJ2-7; D is unresolved. V was pared by 5 bases and J by 0 bases, with 17 bases between. Germline V CDR1 and CDR2: DFQATT, SNEGSKA (reference sequence). The length of the CDR3 is 15 residues. The CDR3 here is CSARPGVQSSYEQYF. For the CDR3, the DNA is TGCAGTGCTCGCCCGGGCGTCCAGAGCTCCTACGAGCAGTACTTC.

Concerning this clonotype itself: Since a much larger clone is just one base distant, this may be a read error. Because the CDR3 is missing its conserved closing phenylalanine or tryptophan, this is likely a read error. The CDR3 here is CASSLVQSSRETQYL. The DNA of the CDR3 is TGTGCCAGCAGCTTAGTGCAGTCTTCCCGGGAGACCCAGTACCTC. V is TRBV7-9 and J is TRBJ2-5; D is ambiguous. Germline V gene lookup returns CDR1 SEHNR and CDR2 FQNEAQ (reference sequence). V was trimmed by 1 base and J by 5 bases, leaving 14 bases between them. The CDR3 is made up of 15 amino acids.

V usage is TRBV7-2 and J usage is TRBJ2-2; tentatively, D is TRBD2 (5 bases). CDR1 SGHTA and CDR2 FQGNSA come from the germline V gene. Deletions cut 5 bases from V and 13 bases from J, with 20 bases between. The CDR3 totals 14 residues. CDR3 DNA sequence: TGTGCCAGCAGCCGAAATAGCGCCCTCCCGGGGCTGTTTTTT. This codes for CASSRNSALPGLFF.

With regard to this clonotype: A read error may be the cause here, since a much bigger clone is one base away. The chain couples TRBV2 to TRBJ2-5; 11 bases line up with TRBD1. Germline CDR1 SNHLY, CDR2 FYNNEI. The CDR3 loop spans 17 amino acids. The ends lost 3 bases at V and 5 bases at J; junction bases unmatched: 11. The CDR3 is CASSEDRGLVHSETQYF. The CDR3 nucleotides are TGTGCCAGCAGTGAGGACAGGGGGCTTGTTCATAGCGAGACCCAGTACTTC.

This clonotype was seen only once. This may be a read error: a much more frequent sequence differs by one nucleotide. The gene calls are TRBV6-6 and TRBJ1-3; tentatively, D is TRBD1 (5 bases). The CDR3 is 15 residues long. Germline V lookup: CDR1 MNHNY, CDR2 SVGAGI (reference sequence). Deletions cut 8 bases from V and 1 base from J, with 15 bases between. The CDR3 spells CASGATERSGNTIYF. CDR3 in DNA: TGTGCCAGCGGGGCGACTGAGCGTTCTGGAAACACCATATATTTT.

This clonotype was observed many times. The CDR3 region is CASSPETTGPGGEKLFF. In nucleotides, the CDR3 is TGTGCCAGCAGCCCAGAGACCACAGGGCCGGGGGGCGAAAAACTGTTTTTT. The V call is TRBV7-9, the J call TRBJ1-4, with D maybe TRBD1 (6 bases). This CDR3 is 17 amino acids long. Germline CDR1 is SEHNR and CDR2 is FQNEAQ (reference sequence). V was pared by 5 bases and J by 8 bases, with 24 bases between.